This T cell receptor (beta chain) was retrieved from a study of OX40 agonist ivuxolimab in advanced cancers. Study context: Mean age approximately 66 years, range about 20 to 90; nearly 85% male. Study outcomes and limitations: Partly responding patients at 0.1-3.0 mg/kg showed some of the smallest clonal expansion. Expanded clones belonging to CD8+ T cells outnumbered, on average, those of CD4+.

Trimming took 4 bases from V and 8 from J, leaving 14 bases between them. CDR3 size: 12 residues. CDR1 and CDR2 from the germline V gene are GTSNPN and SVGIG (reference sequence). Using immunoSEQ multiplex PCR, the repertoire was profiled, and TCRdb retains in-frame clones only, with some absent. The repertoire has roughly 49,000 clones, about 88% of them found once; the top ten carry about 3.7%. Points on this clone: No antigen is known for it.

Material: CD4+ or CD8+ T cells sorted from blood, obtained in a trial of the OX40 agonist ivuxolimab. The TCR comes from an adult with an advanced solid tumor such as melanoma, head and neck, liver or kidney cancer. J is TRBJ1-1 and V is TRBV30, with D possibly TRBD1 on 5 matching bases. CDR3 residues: CAWTSGLKEAFF. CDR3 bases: TGTGCCTGGACCTCGGGACTTAAGGAAGCTTTCTTT.